This T cell receptor (beta chain) was profiled in a study of OX40 agonist ivuxolimab in advanced cancers. Regarding the study as a whole: The average count of expanded clones was higher among CD8+ T cells than among CD4+.

Profiled with immunoSEQ multiplex PCR; TCRdb holds only in-frame clones, not every one. This table has 73,000 or so clones, about 80% appearing once. CDR1 and CDR2 (germline): SEHNR, FQNEAQ (reference sequence). The CDR3 consists of 12 residues. V lost 5 bases to trimming and J lost 9 bases, with 11 bases between them. In the case of this clone: The antigen remains undetermined.

Blood got drawn at baseline, again on cycle 4 day 1, and then on cycle 7 day 1. The clonotype was recovered from an adult with an advanced solid tumor such as melanoma, head and neck, liver or kidney cancer. J is TRBJ1-3 and V is TRBV7-9; D is possibly TRBD1 (6 bases). The source was CD4+ or CD8+ T cells sorted from blood, collected in a trial of the OX40 agonist ivuxolimab. Here the CDR3 DNA reads TGTGCCAGCAGCCAACAGGGCGGCACCATATATTTT. Translating it yields CASSQQGGTIYF.